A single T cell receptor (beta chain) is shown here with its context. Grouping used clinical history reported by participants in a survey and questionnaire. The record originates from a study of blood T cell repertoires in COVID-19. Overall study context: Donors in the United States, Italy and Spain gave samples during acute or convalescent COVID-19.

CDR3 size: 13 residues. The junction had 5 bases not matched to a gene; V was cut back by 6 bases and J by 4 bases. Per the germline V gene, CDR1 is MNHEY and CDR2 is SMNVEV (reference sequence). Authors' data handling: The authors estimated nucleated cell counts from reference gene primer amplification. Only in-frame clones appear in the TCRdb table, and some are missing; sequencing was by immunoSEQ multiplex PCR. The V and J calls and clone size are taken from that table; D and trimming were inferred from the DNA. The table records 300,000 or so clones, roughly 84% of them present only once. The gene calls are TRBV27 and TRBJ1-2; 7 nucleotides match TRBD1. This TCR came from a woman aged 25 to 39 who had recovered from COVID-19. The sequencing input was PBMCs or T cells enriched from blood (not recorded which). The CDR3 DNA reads TGTGCCAGCAGGACCGGGACAGCCTATGGCTACACCTTC. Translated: CASRTGTAYGYTF.